This entry is about one T cell receptor (beta chain). Its antigen is not known. The RNA, 0.5 to 1 ug, was put through reverse transcription using random hexamers. By means of immunoSEQ multiplex PCR, TCR beta CDR3 spanning 54 Vbeta and 13 Jbeta underwent amplification. TCRdb ran MiXCR on the immunoSEQ multiplex PCR reads and lists one entry per CDR3 protein. Among about 80,000 distinct CDR3 sequences listed, approximately 94% were seen once. The authors carried out high-throughput sequencing of TCR beta. They applied it to CD8+ and CD4+ T cells obtained from blood. Healthy donors constituted the control group, matched for age and sex. This sample was taken from a study of CD8 T cells in Susac syndrome. The study, taken as a whole, reports: As the study acknowledged, the number of individuals in its TCR sequencing and HLA analysis was relatively small.

The sequenced sample consisted of CD8+ T cells from PBMCs. This clonotype was sampled from a human donor in good health.

CDR3 sequence (DNA): TGTGCCAGCAGCTTGGTTGTGACAGGAGGGTACGAGCAGTACTTC. Translated: CASSLVVTGGYEQYF. The chain couples TRBV5-4 to TRBJ2-7; the D gene could be TRBD1 or TRBD2 (6 bases each). Trimming shortened V by 0 bases and J by 4 bases, and 14 bases separated the two germline ends. Looked up from germline, CDR1 is SGHNT and CDR2 is YYREEE (reference sequence). CDR3 size: 15 residues.